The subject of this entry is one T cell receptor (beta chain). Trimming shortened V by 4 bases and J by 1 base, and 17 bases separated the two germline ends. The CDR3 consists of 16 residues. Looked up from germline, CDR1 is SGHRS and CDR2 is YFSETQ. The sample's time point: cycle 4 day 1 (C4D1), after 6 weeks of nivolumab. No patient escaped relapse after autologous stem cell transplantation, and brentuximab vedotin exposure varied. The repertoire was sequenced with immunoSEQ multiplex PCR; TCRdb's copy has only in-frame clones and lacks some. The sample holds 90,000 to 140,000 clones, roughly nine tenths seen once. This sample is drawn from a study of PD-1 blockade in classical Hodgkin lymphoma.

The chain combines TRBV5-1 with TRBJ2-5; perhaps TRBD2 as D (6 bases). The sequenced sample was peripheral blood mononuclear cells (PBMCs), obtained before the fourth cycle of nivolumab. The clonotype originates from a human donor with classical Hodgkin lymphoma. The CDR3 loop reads CASSASRGGAQETQYF. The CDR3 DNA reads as TGCGCCAGCAGCGCCTCTAGAGGCGGGGCCCAAGAGACCCAGTACTTC.